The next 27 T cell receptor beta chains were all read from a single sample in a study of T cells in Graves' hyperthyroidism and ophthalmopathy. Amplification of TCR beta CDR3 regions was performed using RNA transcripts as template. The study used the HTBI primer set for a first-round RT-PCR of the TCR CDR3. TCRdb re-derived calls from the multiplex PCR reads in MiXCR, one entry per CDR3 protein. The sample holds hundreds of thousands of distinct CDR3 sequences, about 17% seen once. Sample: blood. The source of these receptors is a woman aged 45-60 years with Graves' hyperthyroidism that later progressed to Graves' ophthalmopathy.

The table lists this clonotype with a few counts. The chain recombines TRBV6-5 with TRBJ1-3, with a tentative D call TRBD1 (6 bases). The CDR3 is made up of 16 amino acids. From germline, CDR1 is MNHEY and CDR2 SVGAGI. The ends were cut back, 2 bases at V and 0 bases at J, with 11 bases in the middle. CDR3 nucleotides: TGTGCCAGCAGTTACATGCAGGGGAGCTCTGGAAACACCATATATTTT. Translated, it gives CASSYMQGSSGNTIYF.

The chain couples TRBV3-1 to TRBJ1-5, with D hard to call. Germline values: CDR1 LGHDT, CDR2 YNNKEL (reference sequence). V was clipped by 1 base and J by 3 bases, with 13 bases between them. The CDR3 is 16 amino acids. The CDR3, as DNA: TGTGCCAGCAGCCAAGGTGCTCGGGGTATCAATCAGCCCCAGCATTTT. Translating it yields CASSQGARGINQPQHF.

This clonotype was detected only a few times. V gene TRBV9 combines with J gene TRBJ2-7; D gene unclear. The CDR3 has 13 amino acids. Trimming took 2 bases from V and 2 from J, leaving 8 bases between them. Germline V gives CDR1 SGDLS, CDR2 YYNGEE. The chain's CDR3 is CASSVGETYEQYF. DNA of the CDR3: TGTGCCAGCAGCGTCGGAGAGACCTACGAGCAGTACTTC.

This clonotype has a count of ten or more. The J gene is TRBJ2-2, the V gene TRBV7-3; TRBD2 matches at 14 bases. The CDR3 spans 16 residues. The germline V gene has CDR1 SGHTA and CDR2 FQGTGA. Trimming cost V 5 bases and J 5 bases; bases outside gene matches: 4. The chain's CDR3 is CASSARTSGGTGELFF. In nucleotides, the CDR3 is TGTGCCAGCAGCGCCCGGACTAGCGGGGGGACCGGGGAGCTGTTTTTT.

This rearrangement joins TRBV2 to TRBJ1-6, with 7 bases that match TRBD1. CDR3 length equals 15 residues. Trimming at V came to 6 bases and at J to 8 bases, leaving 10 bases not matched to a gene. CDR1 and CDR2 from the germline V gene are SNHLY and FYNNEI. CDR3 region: CASSLLQGDYSPLHF. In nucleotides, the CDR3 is TGTGCCAGCAGCCTCCTCCAGGGGGACTATTCACCCCTCCACTTT.

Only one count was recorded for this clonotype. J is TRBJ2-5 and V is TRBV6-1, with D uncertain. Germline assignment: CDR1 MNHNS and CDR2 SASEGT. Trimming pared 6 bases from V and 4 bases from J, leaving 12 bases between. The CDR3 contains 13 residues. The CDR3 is CASSWPPAETQYF. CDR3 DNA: TGTGCCAGCAGCTGGCCCCCAGCAGAGACCCAGTACTTC.

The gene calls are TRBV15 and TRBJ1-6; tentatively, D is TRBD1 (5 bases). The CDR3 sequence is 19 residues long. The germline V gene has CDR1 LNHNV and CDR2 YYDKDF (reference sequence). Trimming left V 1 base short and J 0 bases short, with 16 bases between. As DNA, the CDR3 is TGTGCCACCAGCAGAGTCTTCGGGGGTCCGAGCTCCTATAATTCACCCCTCCACTTT. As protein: CATSRVFGGPSSYNSPLHF. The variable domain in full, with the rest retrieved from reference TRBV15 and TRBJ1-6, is DAMVIQNPRYQVTQFGKPVTLSCSQTLNHNVMYWYQQKSSQAPKLLFHYYDKDFNNEADTPDNFQSRRPNTSFCFLDIRSPGLGDTAMYLCATSRVFGGPSSYNSPLHFGNGTRLTVT.

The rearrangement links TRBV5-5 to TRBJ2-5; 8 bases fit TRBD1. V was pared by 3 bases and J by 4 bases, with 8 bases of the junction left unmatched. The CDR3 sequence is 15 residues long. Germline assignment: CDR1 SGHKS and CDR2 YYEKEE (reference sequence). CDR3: CASSSFQGAGETQYF. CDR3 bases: TGTGCCAGCAGCTCTTTCCAGGGGGCCGGAGAGACCCAGTACTTC.

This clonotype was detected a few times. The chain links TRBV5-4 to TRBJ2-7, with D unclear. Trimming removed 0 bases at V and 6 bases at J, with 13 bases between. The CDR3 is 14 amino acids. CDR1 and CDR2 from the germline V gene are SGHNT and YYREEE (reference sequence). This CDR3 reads CASSLEGLSREQYF. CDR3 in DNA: TGTGCCAGCAGCTTGGAGGGCCTATCCCGCGAGCAGTACTTC.

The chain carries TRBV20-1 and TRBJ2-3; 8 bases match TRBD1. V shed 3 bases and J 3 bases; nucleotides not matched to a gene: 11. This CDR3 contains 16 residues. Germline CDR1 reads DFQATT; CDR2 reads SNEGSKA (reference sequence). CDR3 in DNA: TGCAGTGCTAGGAGGACAGGGCGGGTTTATACAGATACGCAGTATTTT. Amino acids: CSARRTGRVYTDTQYF.

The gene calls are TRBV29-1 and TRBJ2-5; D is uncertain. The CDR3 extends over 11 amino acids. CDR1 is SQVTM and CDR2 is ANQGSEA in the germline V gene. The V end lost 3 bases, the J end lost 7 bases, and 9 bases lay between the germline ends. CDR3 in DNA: TGCAGCGTTGATGCAGGTTGGACCCAGTACTTC. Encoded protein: CSVDAGWTQYF.

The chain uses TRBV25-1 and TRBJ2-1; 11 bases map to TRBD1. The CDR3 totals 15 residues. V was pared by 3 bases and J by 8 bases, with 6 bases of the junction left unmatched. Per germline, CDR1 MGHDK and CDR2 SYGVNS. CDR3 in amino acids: CASSDPGQGGYEQFF. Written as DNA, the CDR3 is TGTGCCAGCAGTGACCCGGGACAGGGGGGATATGAGCAGTTCTTC.

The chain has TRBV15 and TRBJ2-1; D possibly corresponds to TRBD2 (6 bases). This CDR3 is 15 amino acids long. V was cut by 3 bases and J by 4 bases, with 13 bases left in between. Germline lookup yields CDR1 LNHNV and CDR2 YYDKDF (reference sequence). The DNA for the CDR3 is TGTGCCACCAGCAGGGCCTATGCGGGGTACAATGAGCAGTTCTTC. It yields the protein CATSRAYAGYNEQFF.

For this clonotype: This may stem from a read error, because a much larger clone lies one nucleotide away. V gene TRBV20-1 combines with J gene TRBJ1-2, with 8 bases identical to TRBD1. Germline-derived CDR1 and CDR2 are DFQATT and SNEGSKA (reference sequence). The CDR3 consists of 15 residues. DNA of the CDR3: TGCGGTGCTAGGGTCCCGGACAGGGCTAACTATGGCTACACCTTC. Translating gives CGARVPDRANYGYTF.

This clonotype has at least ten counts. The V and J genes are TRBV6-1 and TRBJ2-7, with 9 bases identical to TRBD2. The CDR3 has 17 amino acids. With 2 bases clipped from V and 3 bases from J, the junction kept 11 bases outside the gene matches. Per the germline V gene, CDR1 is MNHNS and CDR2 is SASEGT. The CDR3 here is CASSESPSTSGFYEQYF. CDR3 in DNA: TGTGCCAGCAGTGAAAGCCCCTCGACTAGCGGCTTCTACGAGCAGTACTTC.

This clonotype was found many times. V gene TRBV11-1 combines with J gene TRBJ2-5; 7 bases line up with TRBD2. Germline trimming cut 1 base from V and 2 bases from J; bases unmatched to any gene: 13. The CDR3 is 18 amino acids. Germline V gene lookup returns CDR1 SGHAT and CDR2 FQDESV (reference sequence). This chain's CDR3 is CASSLGRRRLARQETQYF. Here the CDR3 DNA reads TGTGCCAGCAGCTTAGGGCGGAGGAGACTAGCAAGACAAGAGACCCAGTACTTC.

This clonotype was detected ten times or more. The CDR3 protein is CASSTTTGGKETQYF. Here the CDR3 DNA reads TGTGCCAGCAGCACCACGACAGGGGGGAAAGAGACCCAGTACTTC. The chain couples TRBV7-9 to TRBJ2-5; 9 bases are a match to TRBD1. The CDR3 is made up of 15 amino acids. The junction had 7 bases not matched to a gene; V was cut back by 5 bases and J by 3 bases. Germline lookup yields CDR1 SEHNR and CDR2 FQNEAQ (reference sequence).

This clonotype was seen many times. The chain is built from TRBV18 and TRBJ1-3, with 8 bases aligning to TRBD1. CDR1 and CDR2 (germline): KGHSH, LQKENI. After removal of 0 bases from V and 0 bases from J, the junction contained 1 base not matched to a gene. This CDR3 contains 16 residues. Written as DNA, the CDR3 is TGTGCCAGCTCACCACCGACAGGGGTCTCTGGAAACACCATATATTTT. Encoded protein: CASSPPTGVSGNTIYF.

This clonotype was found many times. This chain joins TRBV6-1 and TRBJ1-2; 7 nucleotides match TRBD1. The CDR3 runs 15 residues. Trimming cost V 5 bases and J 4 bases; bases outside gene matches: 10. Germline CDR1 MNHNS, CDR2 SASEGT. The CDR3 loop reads CASSPRQGSVYGYTF. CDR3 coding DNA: TGTGCCAGCAGTCCGCGACAGGGTTCGGTCTATGGCTACACCTTC.

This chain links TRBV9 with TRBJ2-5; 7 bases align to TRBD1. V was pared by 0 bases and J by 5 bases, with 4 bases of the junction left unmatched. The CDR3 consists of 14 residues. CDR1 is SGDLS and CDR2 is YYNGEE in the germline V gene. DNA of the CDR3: TGTGCCAGCAGCGTAGAGGGGGCGAGGGAGACCCAGTACTTC. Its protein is CASSVEGARETQYF.

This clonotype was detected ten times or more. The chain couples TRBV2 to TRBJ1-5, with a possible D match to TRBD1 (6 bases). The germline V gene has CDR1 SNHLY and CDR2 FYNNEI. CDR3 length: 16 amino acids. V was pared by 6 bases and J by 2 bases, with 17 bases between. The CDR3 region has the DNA TGTGCCAGCAGGTATTATCAACAGGGTGGCAATCAGCCCCAGCATTTT. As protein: CASRYYQQGGNQPQHF.

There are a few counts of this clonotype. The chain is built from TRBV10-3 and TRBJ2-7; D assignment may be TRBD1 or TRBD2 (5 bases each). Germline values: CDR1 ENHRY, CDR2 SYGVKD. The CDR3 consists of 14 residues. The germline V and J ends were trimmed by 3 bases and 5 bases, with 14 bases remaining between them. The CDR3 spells CAISEGTLGHEQYF. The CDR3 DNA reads TGTGCCATCAGTGAAGGGACCCTTGGCCACGAGCAGTACTTC.

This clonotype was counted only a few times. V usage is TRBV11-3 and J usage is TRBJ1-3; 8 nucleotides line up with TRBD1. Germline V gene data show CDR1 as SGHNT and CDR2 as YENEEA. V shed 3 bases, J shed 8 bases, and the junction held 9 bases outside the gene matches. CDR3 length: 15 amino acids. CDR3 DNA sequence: TGTGCCAGCAGCTTTGGGACAGGACAGGGAGACACCATATATTTT. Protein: CASSFGTGQGDTIYF.

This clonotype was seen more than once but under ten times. The CDR3 spells CASSYRGTELNEQFF. The CDR3 nucleotides read TGTGCCAGCAGTTACCGTGGGACAGAGCTCAATGAGCAGTTCTTC. The rearrangement uses TRBV6-2 or TRBV6-3 and TRBJ2-1, with 7 bases that match TRBD1. Germline loops: CDR1 MNHEY, CDR2 SVGEGT. V lost 2 bases to trimming and J lost 6 bases; unmatched junction nucleotides: 7. The CDR3 totals 15 residues.

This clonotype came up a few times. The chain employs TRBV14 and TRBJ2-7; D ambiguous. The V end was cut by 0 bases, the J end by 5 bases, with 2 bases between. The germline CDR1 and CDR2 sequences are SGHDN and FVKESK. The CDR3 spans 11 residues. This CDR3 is CASSQDHEQYF. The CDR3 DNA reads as TGTGCCAGCAGCCAAGATCACGAGCAGTACTTC.

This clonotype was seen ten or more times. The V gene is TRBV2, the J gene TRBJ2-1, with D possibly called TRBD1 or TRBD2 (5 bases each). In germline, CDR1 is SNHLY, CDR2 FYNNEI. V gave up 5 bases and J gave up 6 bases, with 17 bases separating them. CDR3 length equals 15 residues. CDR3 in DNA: TGTGCCAGCAGTATTGACTGGGGGAGCGGCAATGAGCAGTTCTTC. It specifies CASSIDWGSGNEQFF.

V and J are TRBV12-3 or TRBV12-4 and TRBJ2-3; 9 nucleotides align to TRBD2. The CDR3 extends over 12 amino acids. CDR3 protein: CATQRGVDTQYF. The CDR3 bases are TGTGCTACACAGCGGGGGGTAGATACGCAGTATTTT.